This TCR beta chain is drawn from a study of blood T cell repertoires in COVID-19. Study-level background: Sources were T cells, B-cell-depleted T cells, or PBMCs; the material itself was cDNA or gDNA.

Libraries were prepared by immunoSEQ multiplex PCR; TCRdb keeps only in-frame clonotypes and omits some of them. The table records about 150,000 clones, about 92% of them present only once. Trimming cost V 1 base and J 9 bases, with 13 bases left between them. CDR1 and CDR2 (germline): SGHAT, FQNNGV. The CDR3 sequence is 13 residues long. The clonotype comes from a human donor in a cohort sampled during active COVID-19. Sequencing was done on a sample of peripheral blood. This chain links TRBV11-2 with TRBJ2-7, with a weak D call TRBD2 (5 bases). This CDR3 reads CASSLVGGVWQYF. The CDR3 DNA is TGTGCCAGCAGCTTAGTTGGAGGAGTTTGGCAGTACTTC.